The entry below describes one T cell receptor beta chain. Antigen specificity is unknown. The PCR made use of 60 Vbeta and 13 Jbeta primers. Produced via immunoSEQ multiplex PCR; TCRdb's table is partial and in-frame only. This listing includes approximately 72,000 clones. V lost 4 bases, J lost 4 bases, and 10 bases stayed unmatched. The CDR3 extends over 16 amino acids. Germline assignment: CDR1 SGHTS and CDR2 YDEGEE. The data originate from a study of cytomegalovirus exposure and HLA in healthy donors. General study results and limits: Likely technical artifact: a cluster of highly shared sequence variants. Certain indistinguishable V segments, among them TRBV6-2 and TRBV6-3, were excluded.

Sequenced sample: PBMCs. This chain links TRBV5-8 with TRBJ1-5, with 8 positions matching TRBD1. This sequence was found in a man aged 35-49 years in good health and CMV-seronegative. CDR3 nucleotide sequence: TGTGCCAGCAGCGGAGAATCAGGGGGCAGGAATCAGCCCCAGCATTTT. Its protein product is CASSGESGGRNQPQHF.